Presented here are 23 T cell receptor beta chains from one specimen sequenced in a study of blood T cell repertoires in COVID-19 (dated by TCRdb to the early 2020s). Libraries came from the immunoSEQ multiplex PCR assay. What TCRdb holds here is the immuneACCESS table cut down to in-frame rearrangements. Part of the clones is not present; checked against another copy, under half of the missing clones reflect an unresolved V gene, and the others are unexplained. The sample table holds some 530,000 clones, of which approximately 90% were seen once. The ten biggest clones cover approximately 8.3% of the sample. Sequencing was performed on PBMCs or T cells enriched from blood (not recorded which). The receptors were gathered from a woman aged 55-70 years who had recovered from COVID-19.

This rearrangement joins TRBV29-1 to TRBJ2-1; the match to TRBD1 covers 8 bases. Trimming took 5 bases from V and 6 from J; bases not matched to a gene: 9. Germline CDR1 and CDR2: SQVTM and ANQGSEA. CDR3 length: 14 residues. CDR3: CSVFDRGKGNEQFF. As DNA, the CDR3 is TGCAGCGTTTTCGACAGGGGAAAGGGCAATGAGCAGTTCTTC.

This rearrangement joins TRBV5-8 to TRBJ1-6, with 8 bases matching TRBD1. The ends lost 2 bases at V and 8 bases at J; junction bases unmatched: 6. Germline assignment: CDR1 SGHTS and CDR2 YDEGEE. This CDR3 comprises 15 residues. CDR3 in amino acids: CASSLPGGVDSPLHF. The CDR3, as DNA: TGTGCCAGCAGCTTACCAGGGGGCGTGGATTCACCCCTCCACTTT.

The chain carries TRBV3-1 (or the pseudogene TRBV3-2) and TRBJ1-1, with 7 bases aligning to TRBD1. Losses at the gene ends were 4 bases for V and 8 bases for J; bases not matched to a gene: 1. CDR3 length equals 11 residues. CDR1 and CDR2 (germline): LGHDT, YNNKEL (reference sequence). CDR3 coding DNA: TGTGCCAGCAGCCGGGGACAGGAAGCTTTCTTT. The encoded protein is CASSRGQEAFF.

The rearrangement uses TRBV11-2 and TRBJ1-3; TRBD1 agrees at 7 bases. Germline CDR1 SGHAT, CDR2 FQNNGV. V shed 3 bases and J 2 bases; nucleotides not matched to a gene: 7. The length of the CDR3 is 16 residues. CDR3 DNA: TGTGCCAGCAGCTTCCGGACAGGCCTGCCTGGAAACACCATATATTTT. Its translation is CASSFRTGLPGNTIYF.

The chain is built from TRBV6-5 and TRBJ2-5; unclear D gene. V shed 0 bases and J shed 7 bases, with 12 bases lying between them. This CDR3 region has 14 residues. The V gene's germline CDR1 is MNHEY and CDR2 SVGAGI. DNA of the CDR3: TGTGCCAGCAGTTACTCGTCGGGTTTGGGGACCCAGTACTTC. This translates into CASSYSSGLGTQYF.

The chain combines TRBV5-6 with TRBJ1-6, with 7 positions matching TRBD1. This CDR3 contains 15 residues. Trimming removed 3 bases from V and 3 bases from J; junction bases left unmatched: 3. Germline assignment: CDR1 SGHDT and CDR2 YYEEEE. The DNA of the CDR3 is TGTGCCAGCAGCTCAGGACAGGTCTATAATTCACCCCTCCACTTT. Its protein product is CASSSGQVYNSPLHF.

This rearrangement joins TRBV5-1 to TRBJ2-1; 7 bases match TRBD2. V shed 5 bases, J shed 8 bases, and the junction held 4 bases outside the gene matches. This CDR3 has 12 residues. Germline CDR1 reads SGHRS; CDR2 reads YFSETQ. In DNA, the CDR3 is TGCGCCAGCAGGGCGGGGGAGGATGAGCAGTTCTTC. This codes for CASRAGEDEQFF. Combining the CDR3 with reference TRBV5-1 and TRBJ2-1 gives the whole variable domain KAGVTQTPRYLIKTRGQQVTLSCSPISGHRSVSWYQQTPGQGLQFLFEYFSETQRNKGNFPGRFSGRQFSNSRSEMNVSTLELGDSALYLCASRAGEDEQFFGPGTRLTVL.

This clone has just one count. DNA for the CDR3: TGTGCCAGCTCACCAATCCCTAGGTTTACGGAGAACTATGGCTACACCTTC. Translation: CASSPIPRFTENYGYTF. The chain is built from TRBV18 and TRBJ1-2; no definite D call. V dropped 2 bases and J dropped 2 bases, with 18 bases sitting between them. Per germline, CDR1 KGHSH and CDR2 LQKENI. The CDR3 has 17 residues.

V usage is TRBV3-1 (or the pseudogene TRBV3-2) and J usage is TRBJ2-3; 10 nucleotides align to TRBD2. The CDR3 is made up of 17 amino acids. V lost 0 bases, J lost 2 bases, and 5 bases stayed unmatched. Germline assignment: CDR1 LGHDT and CDR2 YNNKEL (reference sequence). CDR3 nucleotide sequence: TGTGCCAGCAGCCAAGAAGGTAGCGGGGGGACCACAGATACGCAGTATTTT. Its protein is CASSQEGSGGTTDTQYF.

The chain links TRBV11-2 to TRBJ2-2, with D hard to call. This CDR3 region has 13 residues. CDR1 is SGHAT, CDR2 FQNNGV, per germline. The ends were cut back, 5 bases at V and 7 bases at J, with 11 bases in the middle. The chain's CDR3 is CASSPHSNGELFF. CDR3 DNA: TGTGCCAGCAGCCCTCACAGTAACGGGGAGCTGTTTTTT.

V gene TRBV18 combines with J gene TRBJ1-1; D is uncertain. The V gene's germline CDR1 is KGHSH and CDR2 LQKENI. V gave up 2 bases and J gave up 0 bases, with 10 bases separating them. The CDR3 has 15 residues. The CDR3 nucleotides read TGTGCCAGCTCACCATTTTCGGTCATGAACACTGAAGCTTTCTTT. This gives the protein CASSPFSVMNTEAFF.

This chain connects TRBV5-1 to TRBJ2-7, with TRBD2 matching over 11 bases. The length of the CDR3 is 14 residues. The germline CDR1 and CDR2 sequences are SGHRS and YFSETQ. The V gene end was trimmed by 3 bases and the J gene end by 4 bases; junction bases not matched to a gene: 3. CDR3 nucleotide sequence: TGCGCCAGCAGCTCTACTAGCGGGGGTTACGAGCAGTACTTC. Its translation is CASSSTSGGYEQYF.

V and J are TRBV10-3 and TRBJ2-7; 9 bases are shared with TRBD1. Germline loops: CDR1 ENHRY, CDR2 SYGVKD. With V trimmed by 2 bases and J by 0 bases, 8 bases remained unmatched. This CDR3 spans 17 amino acids. The CDR3 DNA reads as TGTGCCATCAGTGAGCCTACGGGACAGGGAGGCTCCTACGAGCAGTACGTC. Protein product: CAISEPTGQGGSYEQYV.

The rearrangement links TRBV27 to TRBJ1-2; TRBD1 aligns across 8 bases. Losses at the gene ends were 4 bases for V and 4 bases for J; bases not matched to a gene: 5. The CDR3 length is 14 residues. Per the germline V gene, CDR1 is MNHEY and CDR2 is SMNVEV (reference sequence). CDR3 sequence (DNA): TGTGCCAGCAGTTCAGGGGGCGCTGGCTATGGCTACACCTTC. The encoded protein is CASSSGGAGYGYTF.

The chain couples TRBV7-8 to TRBJ1-4; D might be TRBD1 (5 bases). The CDR3 totals 13 residues. The germline V gene encodes CDR1 SGHVS and CDR2 FQNEAQ. The V end lost 4 bases, the J end lost 8 bases, and 11 bases lay between the germline ends. In DNA form, the CDR3 reads TGTGCCAGCAGCTCGAGCGGGACGGAAAAACTGTTTTTT. Protein sequence: CASSSSGTEKLFF.

The chain couples TRBV9 to TRBJ1-3; the D gene is possibly TRBD1 (6 bases). CDR3 size: 13 residues. V was shortened by 4 bases and J by 4 bases, with 9 bases between the two germline ends. The germline gives CDR1 SGDLS, CDR2 YYNGEE. The CDR3 protein is CASSPGTGNTIYF. The CDR3 nucleotides read TGTGCCAGCAGCCCCGGGACAGGAAACACCATATATTTT.

Details on this clone: This sample also contains other DNA sequences that code for the same CDR3. This chain links TRBV18 with TRBJ1-2; 10 nucleotides agree with TRBD1. CDR1 and CDR2 (germline): KGHSH, LQKENI. V shed 3 bases, J shed 2 bases, and the junction held 0 bases outside the gene matches. The CDR3 is 14 amino acids. The CDR3: CASSPDRGNYGYTF. In nucleotides, the CDR3 is TGTGCCAGCTCACCGGACAGGGGGAACTATGGCTACACCTTC.

The chain carries TRBV6-5 and TRBJ2-7; 9 bases are shared with TRBD1. Germline CDR1 reads MNHEY; CDR2 reads SVGAGI. This CDR3 region has 15 residues. The trim removed 7 bases at V and 0 bases at J, leaving 7 bases unmatched. CDR3 amino acids: CASKLGTGPSYEQYV. The CDR3 DNA sequence: TGTGCCAGCAAATTAGGGACAGGGCCCTCCTACGAGCAGTACGTC.

To note about this clone: The junction differs from germline at one of its ends, possibly a read error. The V call is TRBV5-6, the J call TRBJ1-2; TRBD1 matches 9 bases. CDR3 length equals 17 residues. Germline CDR1 is SGHDT and CDR2 is YYEEEE. As DNA, the CDR3 is TGTGCCAGCAGTTTGGGGGCAGGTGGACAGGGGCTGGATGGCTACACCTTC. Translating gives CASSLGAGGQGLDGYTF.

This chain links TRBV19 with TRBJ1-6, with a possible D match to TRBD1 (5 bases). This CDR3 region has 14 residues. The V and J ends lost 5 bases and 6 bases respectively, with 11 bases between them. Germline V gene data show CDR1 as LNHDA and CDR2 as SQIVND (reference sequence). The CDR3 coding sequence is TGTGCCAGTAGTTCCTTCGGGGGTAATTCACCCCTCCACTTT. Its translation is CASSSFGGNSPLHF.

This chain uses TRBV9 with TRBJ1-2, with 7 bases lining up with TRBD1. This CDR3 is built from 15 residues. Looked up from germline, CDR1 is SGDLS and CDR2 is YYNGEE. V lost 2 bases and J lost 4; bases outside the gene matches: 8. This CDR3 reads CASSVSGTVRYGYTF. CDR3 nucleotide sequence: TGTGCCAGCAGCGTCTCCGGGACAGTTCGCTATGGCTACACCTTC. The full variable domain, in which reference TRBV9 and TRBJ1-2 provide the parts outside the CDR3, is DSGVTQTPKHLITATGQRVTLRCSPRSGDLSVYWYQQSLDQGLQFLIQYYNGEERAKGNILERFSAQQFPDLHSELNLSSLELGDSALYFCASSVSGTVRYGYTFGSGTRLTVV.

The chain links TRBV5-1 to TRBJ2-5; 14 nucleotides align to TRBD2. Losses at the gene ends were 3 bases for V and 4 bases for J; bases not matched to a gene: 5. The CDR3 spans 16 residues. Germline assignment: CDR1 SGHRS and CDR2 YFSETQ. The CDR3 is CASSSGTSGGPETQYF. The CDR3 DNA sequence: TGCGCCAGCAGCTCAGGGACTAGCGGGGGTCCAGAGACCCAGTACTTC.

V usage is TRBV19 and J usage is TRBJ2-5, with TRBD1 matching over 8 bases. This CDR3 has 13 residues. J was trimmed by 0 bases and V by 8 bases; bases with no gene match: 2. Germline CDR1 LNHDA, CDR2 SQIVND (reference sequence). CDR3 sequence: CASSTGDQETQYF. CDR3 DNA sequence: TGTGCCAGTTCGACAGGGGACCAAGAGACCCAGTACTTC.